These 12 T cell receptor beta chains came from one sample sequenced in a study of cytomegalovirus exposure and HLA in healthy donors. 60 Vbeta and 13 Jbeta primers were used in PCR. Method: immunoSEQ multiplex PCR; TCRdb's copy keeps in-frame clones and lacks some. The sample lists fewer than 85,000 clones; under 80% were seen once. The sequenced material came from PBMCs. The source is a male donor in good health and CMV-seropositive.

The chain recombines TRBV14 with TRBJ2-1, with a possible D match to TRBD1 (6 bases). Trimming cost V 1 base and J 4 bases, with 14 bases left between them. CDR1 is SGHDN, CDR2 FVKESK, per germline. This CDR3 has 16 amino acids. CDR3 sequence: CASSQGLVGAYNEQFF. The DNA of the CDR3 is TGTGCCAGCAGCCAAGGGCTCGTGGGGGCGTACAATGAGCAGTTCTTC. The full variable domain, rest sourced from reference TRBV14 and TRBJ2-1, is EAGVTQFPSHSVIEKGQTVTLRCDPISGHDNLYWYRRVMGKEIKFLLHFVKESKQDESGMPNNRFLAERTGGTYSTLKVQPAELEDSGVYFCASSQGLVGAYNEQFFGPGTRLTVL.

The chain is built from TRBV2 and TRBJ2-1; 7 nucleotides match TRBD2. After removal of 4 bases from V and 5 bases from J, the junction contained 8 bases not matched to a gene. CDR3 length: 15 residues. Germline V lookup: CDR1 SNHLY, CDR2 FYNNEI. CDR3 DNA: TGTGCCAGCAGTGGAGGCGGGAGCATCCACAATGAGCAGTTCTTC. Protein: CASSGGGSIHNEQFF. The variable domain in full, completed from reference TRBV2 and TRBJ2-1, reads EPEVTQTPSHQVTQMGQEVILRCVPISNHLYFYWYRQILGQKVEFLVSFYNNEISEKSEIFDDQFSVERPDGSNFTLKIRSTKLEDSAMYFCASSGGGSIHNEQFFGPGTRLTVL.

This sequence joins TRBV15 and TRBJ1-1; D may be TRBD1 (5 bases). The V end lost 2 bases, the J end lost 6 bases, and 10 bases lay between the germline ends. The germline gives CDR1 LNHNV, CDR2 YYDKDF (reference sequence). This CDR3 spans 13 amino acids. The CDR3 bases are TGTGCCACCAGCAGAAAGGGGTTAGCTGAAGCTTTCTTT. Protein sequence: CATSRKGLAEAFF.

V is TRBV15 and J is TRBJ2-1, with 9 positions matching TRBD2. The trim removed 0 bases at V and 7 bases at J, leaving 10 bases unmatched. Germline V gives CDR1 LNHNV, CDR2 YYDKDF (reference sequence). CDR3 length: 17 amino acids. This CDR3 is CATSRDQGGRALNEQFF. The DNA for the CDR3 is TGTGCCACCAGCAGAGATCAAGGCGGGAGGGCCTTGAATGAGCAGTTCTTC.

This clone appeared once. This chain's CDR3 is CASSHGGRMNTEAFF. The CDR3 nucleotides are TGTGCCAGCAGCCACGGGGGGCGAATGAACACTGAAGCTTTCTTT. The chain carries TRBV6-5 and TRBJ1-1, with D perhaps matching TRBD1 (6 bases). This CDR3 spans 15 amino acids. Germline V gives CDR1 MNHEY, CDR2 SVGAGI. V was cut by 6 bases and J by 0 bases, with 14 bases left in between.

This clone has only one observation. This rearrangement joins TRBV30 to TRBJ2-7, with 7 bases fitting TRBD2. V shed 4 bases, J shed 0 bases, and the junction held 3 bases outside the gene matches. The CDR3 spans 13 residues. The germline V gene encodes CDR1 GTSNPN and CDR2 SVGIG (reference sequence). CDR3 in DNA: TGTGCCTGGACCGGGGGGAGCTCCTACGAGCAGTACTTC. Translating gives CAWTGGSSYEQYF.

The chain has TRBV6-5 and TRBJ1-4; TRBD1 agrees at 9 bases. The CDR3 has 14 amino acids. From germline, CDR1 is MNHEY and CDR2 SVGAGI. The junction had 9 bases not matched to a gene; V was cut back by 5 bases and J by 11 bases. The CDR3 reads CASSPRTGVGKLFF. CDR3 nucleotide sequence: TGTGCCAGCAGTCCCCGGACAGGGGTTGGGAAACTGTTTTTT.

Written as DNA, the CDR3 is TGTGCCAGCAGCCCGGCAGGACTAGCGGGCGGCACCGGGGAGCTGTTTTTT. Protein sequence: CASSPAGLAGGTGELFF. The rearrangement joins TRBV4-2 to TRBJ2-2; TRBD2 matches at 11 bases. The V gene's germline CDR1 is LGHNA and CDR2 YNFKEQ. Losses at the gene ends were 4 bases for V and 4 bases for J; bases not matched to a gene: 8. The CDR3 consists of 17 residues.

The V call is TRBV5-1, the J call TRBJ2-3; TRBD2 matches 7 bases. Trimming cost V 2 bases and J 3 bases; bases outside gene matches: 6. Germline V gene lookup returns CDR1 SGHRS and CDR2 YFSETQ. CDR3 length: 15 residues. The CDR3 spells CASSLSGKITDTQYF. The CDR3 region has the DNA TGCGCCAGCAGCTTAAGCGGGAAAATAACAGATACGCAGTATTTT.

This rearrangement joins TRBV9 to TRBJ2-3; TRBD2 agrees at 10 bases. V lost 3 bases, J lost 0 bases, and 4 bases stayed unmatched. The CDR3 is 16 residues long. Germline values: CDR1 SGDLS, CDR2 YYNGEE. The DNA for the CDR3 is TGTGCCAGCAGCGCCCTAGCGGGAGATAGCACAGATACGCAGTATTTT. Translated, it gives CASSALAGDSTDTQYF.

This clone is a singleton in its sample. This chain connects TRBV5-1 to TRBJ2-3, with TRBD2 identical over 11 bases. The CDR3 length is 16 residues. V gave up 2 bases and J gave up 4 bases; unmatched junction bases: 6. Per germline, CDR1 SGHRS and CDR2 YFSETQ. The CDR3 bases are TGCGCCAGCAGCTTACGGACTAGCGGGCAGGCAGATACGCAGTATTTT. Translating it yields CASSLRTSGQADTQYF. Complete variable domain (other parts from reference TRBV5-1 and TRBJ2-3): KAGVTQTPRYLIKTRGQQVTLSCSPISGHRSVSWYQQTPGQGLQFLFEYFSETQRNKGNFPGRFSGRQFSNSRSEMNVSTLELGDSALYLCASSLRTSGQADTQYFGPGTRLTVL.

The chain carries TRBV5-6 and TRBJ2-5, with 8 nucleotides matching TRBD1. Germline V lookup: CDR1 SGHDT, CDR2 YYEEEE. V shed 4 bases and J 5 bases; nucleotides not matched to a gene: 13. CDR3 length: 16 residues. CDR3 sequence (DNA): TGTGCCAGCAGCGCATCATACAGGGGGGTCGTCGAGACCCAGTACTTC. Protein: CASSASYRGVVETQYF.